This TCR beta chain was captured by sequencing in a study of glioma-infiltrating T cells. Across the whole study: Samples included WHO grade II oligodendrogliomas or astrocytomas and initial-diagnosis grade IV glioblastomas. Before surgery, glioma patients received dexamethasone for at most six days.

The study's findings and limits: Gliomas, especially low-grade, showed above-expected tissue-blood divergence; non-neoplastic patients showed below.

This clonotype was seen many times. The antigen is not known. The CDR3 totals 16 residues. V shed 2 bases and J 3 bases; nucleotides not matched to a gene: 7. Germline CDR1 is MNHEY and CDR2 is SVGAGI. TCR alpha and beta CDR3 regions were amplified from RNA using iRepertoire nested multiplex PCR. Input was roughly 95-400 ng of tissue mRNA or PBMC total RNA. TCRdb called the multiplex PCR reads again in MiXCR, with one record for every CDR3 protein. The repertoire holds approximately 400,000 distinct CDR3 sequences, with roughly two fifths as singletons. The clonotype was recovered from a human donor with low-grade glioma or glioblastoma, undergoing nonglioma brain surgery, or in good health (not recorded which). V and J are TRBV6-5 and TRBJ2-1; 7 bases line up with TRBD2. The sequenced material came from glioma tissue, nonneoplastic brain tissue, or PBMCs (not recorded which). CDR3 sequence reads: CASSYQLAWDYNEQFF. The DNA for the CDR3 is TGTGCCAGCAGTTACCAACTAGCGTGGGACTACAATGAGCAGTTCTTC.